A selection of T cell receptor beta chains follows, all from one sample in a study of blood T cell repertoires in COVID-19. TCRdb keeps only in-frame clones here, not all; method: immunoSEQ multiplex PCR. The table shows fewer than 45,000 clones, with about 90% occurring only once. Material: peripheral blood. The receptors come from a human donor in a cohort sampled during active COVID-19. Each CDR3 is given with its conserved first and last residue. The order of the fields is J gene, clone size, D gene, V gene, CDR3 protein, CDR3 DNA. D genes are given only for firm matches. Size is stated for part of the rows, as once, few or many counts, or as a class when the clone is expanded.

TRBJ1-1 NA NA TRBV10-1 CASRAGTGNTEAFF TGCGCCAGCAGGGCGGGAACAGGGAACACTGAAGCTTTCTTT
TRBJ2-1 NA TRBD2 TRBV19 CASSQAGILHNEQFF TGTGCCAGTAGTCAAGCGGGGATCCTCCACAATGAGCAGTTCTTC
TRBJ2-7 NA NA TRBV28 CASGQGDYEQYF TGTGCTTCCGGCCAAGGGGACTACGAGCAGTACTTC
TRBJ1-4 NA TRBD1 TRBV11-2 CASSLSPPGGNDEKLFF TGTGCCAGCAGCTTATCCCCCCCAGGGGGCAACGATGAAAAACTGTTTTTT
TRBJ2-1 NA NA TRBV30 CAWSLGLPNEQFF TGTGCCTGGAGTCTCGGACTACCTAATGAGCAGTTCTTC
TRBJ2-7 NA NA TRBV12-3/TRBV12-4 CASSSGQTYEQYF TGTGCCAGCAGTTCAGGTCAGACCTACGAGCAGTACTTC
TRBJ2-6 NA NA TRBV30 CAWSRQGTNVLTF TGTGCCTGGAGTCGGCAGGGAACCAACGTCCTGACTTTC
TRBJ1-1 NA TRBD1 TRBV6-1 CASSDQQGARTEAFF TGTGCCAGCAGTGACCAACAGGGGGCGAGAACTGAAGCTTTCTTT
TRBJ2-7 NA NA TRBV19 CASSMATGNEQYF TGTGCCAGTAGTATGGCGACAGGAAACGAGCAGTACTTC
TRBJ2-1 once NA TRBV3-1/TRBV3-2 CASSQEGVVQEQFF TGTGCCAGCAGCCAAGAAGGAGTCGTACAAGAGCAGTTCTTC
TRBJ1-2 NA NA TRBV5-5 CASSLFARDYGYTF TGTGCCAGCAGCTTGTTCGCCAGGGACTATGGCTACACCTTC
TRBJ1-5 few NA TRBV12-3/TRBV12-4 CASSPQGREPQHF TGTGCCAGCAGTCCACAGGGAAGGGAGCCCCAGCATTTT
TRBJ2-1 NA TRBD1 TRBV5-1 CASSPGQAPNEQFF TGCGCCAGCAGCCCTGGACAGGCTCCGAATGAGCAGTTCTTC
TRBJ2-7 NA NA TRBV30 CASTGLSYEQYF TGTGCCTCGACGGGACTCTCCTACGAGCAGTACTTC
TRBJ1-3 NA TRBD1 TRBV7-2 CASSIGQVDSGNTIYF TGTGCCAGCAGCATCGGACAGGTCGACTCTGGAAACACCATATATTTT
TRBJ1-2 NA TRBD1 TRBV12-3/TRBV12-4 CASSLGTGVGYTF TGTGCCAGCAGTTTAGGTACAGGGGTCGGCTACACCTTC
TRBJ1-3 NA TRBD1 TRBV7-9 CASSSRDSLSGNTIYF TGTGCCAGCAGCAGCCGGGACAGTCTCTCTGGAAACACCATATATTTT
TRBJ1-2 NA NA TRBV11-2 CALGGARNYGYTF TGTGCCCTGGGGGGGGCGCGGAACTATGGCTACACCTTC
TRBJ1-5 NA TRBD1 TRBV29-1 CSVRQGDNQPQHF TGCAGCGTTCGACAGGGAGACAATCAGCCCCAGCATTTT
TRBJ2-7 once NA TRBV27 CASSLGVTSPYEQYF TGTGCCAGCAGCCTAGGGGTGACGTCTCCCTACGAGCAGTACTTC
TRBJ1-2 once TRBD1 TRBV19 CASSSSGTGWSGYTF TGTGCCAGTAGTTCCTCCGGGACAGGGTGGAGTGGCTACACCTTC
TRBJ2-7 NA TRBD2 TRBV6-2/TRBV6-3 CASSNSGGGSEQYF TGTGCCAGCAGTAACAGCGGGGGCGGGTCCGAGCAGTACTTC
TRBJ2-1 once TRBD2 TRBV3-1/TRBV3-2 CASRLTSGGNEQFF TGTGCCAGCAGGCTCACTAGCGGGGGCAATGAGCAGTTCTTC
TRBJ2-5 NA TRBD1 TRBV7-2 CASSLAPRDRGETQYF TGTGCCAGCAGCTTAGCCCCTAGGGACAGGGGAGAGACCCAGTACTTC
TRBJ2-2 NA TRBD1 TRBV9 CASSVRGTANTGELFF TGTGCCAGCAGCGTAAGAGGGACAGCTAACACCGGGGAGCTGTTTTTT
TRBJ1-2 NA TRBD1 TRBV11-2 CASSATGGPPGYTF TGTGCCAGCAGCGCCACAGGGGGTCCCCCTGGCTACACCTTC
TRBJ2-4 NA NA TRBV12-5 CASVLGAKNIQYF TGTGCTAGTGTCCTCGGGGCCAAAAACATTCAGTACTTC
TRBJ1-1 NA TRBD1 TRBV27 CASSLDRSNTEAFF TGTGCCAGCAGTCTGGACAGGTCGAACACTGAAGCTTTCTTT
TRBJ2-2 NA TRBD2 TRBV5-1 CASSFSDSGYYTGELFF TGCGCCAGCAGCTTCTCCGATAGCGGGTACTACACCGGGGAGCTGTTTTTT
TRBJ2-7 once TRBD2 TRBV6-5 CASESGGHSYEQYF TGTGCCAGCGAGAGCGGGGGCCACTCCTACGAGCAGTACTTC
TRBJ2-3 NA TRBD1 TRBV19 CASSGTGGMDTQYF TGTGCCAGTTCCGGGACAGGGGGGATGGATACGCAGTATTTT
TRBJ2-3 NA TRBD1 TRBV7-7 CASSFGQGRSDTQYF TGTGCCAGCAGCTTTGGACAGGGACGGTCGGATACGCAGTATTTT
TRBJ2-4 NA NA TRBV7-2 CASSQRGKAKNIQYF TGTGCCAGCAGCCAGAGGGGGAAAGCCAAAAACATTCAGTACTTC
TRBJ2-1 NA TRBD1 TRBV11-3 CASSPGTGDYNEQFF TGTGCCAGCAGCCCGGGGACAGGGGACTACAATGAGCAGTTCTTC
TRBJ2-3 NA NA TRBV5-6 CASSPYGRRWLHTQYF TGTGCCAGCAGCCCATACGGCAGGCGTTGGCTGCATACGCAGTATTTT
TRBJ2-1 NA TRBD2 TRBV15 CATSRKRGGNNEQFF TGTGCCACCAGCAGAAAGCGGGGGGGAAACAATGAGCAGTTCTTC
TRBJ2-1 NA NA TRBV30 CAWSARAALYNEQFF TGTGCCTGGAGTGCCCGAGCGGCCCTTTACAATGAGCAGTTCTTC
TRBJ2-1 NA TRBD2 TRBV3-1/TRBV3-2 CASSQATGGGNEQFF TGTGCCAGCAGCCAAGCTACAGGCGGGGGCAATGAGCAGTTCTTC
TRBJ2-7 NA TRBD2 TRBV6-5 CASSYSTSGGYEQYF TGTGCCAGCAGTTACTCGACTAGCGGGGGCTACGAGCAGTACTTC
TRBJ1-4 NA TRBD1 TRBV4-3 CASSQDLRQGVEKLFF TGCGCCAGCAGCCAAGATCTTAGACAGGGTGTAGAAAAACTGTTTTTT
TRBJ1-1 NA NA TRBV19 CASSADRWNTEAFF TGTGCCAGTAGTGCTGACAGGTGGAACACTGAAGCTTTCTTT
TRBJ2-4 NA TRBD1 TRBV30 CAWGTGNIDIQYF TGTGCCTGGGGGACAGGGAATATTGACATTCAGTACTTC
TRBJ1-2 NA TRBD1 TRBV6-5 CASRGQGADYGYTF TGTGCCAGCAGAGGACAGGGGGCCGACTATGGCTACACCTTC
TRBJ1-4 many NA TRBV12-3/TRBV12-4 CASGGGGEKLFF TGTGCCAGCGGGGGCGGCGGGGAAAAACTGTTTTTT
TRBJ2-2 NA NA TRBV27 CASSSEGGYTGELFF TGTGCCAGCAGTTCAGAGGGGGGGTACACCGGGGAGCTGTTTTTT
TRBJ2-6 NA TRBD1 TRBV5-1 CASSRDRGTAGANVLTF TGCGCCAGCAGCCGGGACAGGGGAACAGCTGGGGCCAACGTCCTGACTTTC
TRBJ2-7 NA TRBD1 TRBV5-1 CASSVTGAPYEQYF TGCGCCAGCAGCGTGACAGGGGCCCCCTACGAGCAGTACTTC
TRBJ1-6 NA TRBD1 TRBV6-2/TRBV6-3 CASSLRTGNNSPLHF TGTGCCAGCAGTTTACGGACAGGGAATAATTCACCCCTCCACTTT
TRBJ2-5 NA NA TRBV15 CATSRDTRRETQYF TGTGCCACCAGCAGAGATACCCGTCGGGAGACCCAGTACTTC
TRBJ1-2 NA NA TRBV18 CASSPSPGYHYGYTF TGTGCCAGCTCACCATCTCCAGGGTACCACTATGGCTACACCTTC
TRBJ1-1 NA NA TRBV7-9 CASSSYPTEAFF TGTGCCAGCAGCTCCTATCCCACTGAAGCTTTCTTT
TRBJ2-2 NA TRBD2 TRBV7-8 CASSLVAGGGSGELFF TGTGCCAGCAGCTTAGTAGCGGGGGGCGGTTCCGGGGAGCTGTTTTTT
TRBJ1-2 once NA TRBV6-2/TRBV6-3 CASSLRGPLINYGYTF TGTGCCAGCAGTCTCAGGGGACCGCTTATTAACTATGGCTACACCTTC
TRBJ1-4 NA NA TRBV18 CASSPETDEKLFF TGTGCCAGCTCACCGGAGACAGATGAAAAACTGTTTTTT
TRBJ1-3 NA NA TRBV30 CAWSVGQPGNTIYF TGTGCCTGGAGTGTTGGGCAGCCAGGGAACACCATATATTTT
TRBJ2-7 NA TRBD2 TRBV4-2 CASSQELARASYEQYF TGTGCCAGCAGCCAAGAACTAGCGAGGGCGAGCTACGAGCAGTACTTC
TRBJ1-2 NA TRBD1 TRBV7-2 CASTEQGTINYGYTF TGTGCCAGCACGGAACAGGGGACGATTAACTATGGCTACACCTTC
TRBJ1-2 NA NA TRBV7-2 CASTSSAGNYGYTF TGTGCCAGCACCTCGTCGGCGGGAAACTATGGCTACACCTTC
TRBJ2-1 NA NA TRBV6-5 CAASRRGAGNEQFF TGTGCCGCCTCCCGACGGGGGGCAGGCAATGAGCAGTTCTTC